The 2 T cell receptor beta chains reported below all come from one sample, sequenced in a study of T-cell reconstitution after alpha-beta-depleted transplantation in children. The TCRbeta library incorporated unique molecular identifiers. TCRdb reanalysed the PCR reads using MiXCR and keeps one entry per CDR3 protein. The data contain hundreds of thousands of distinct CDR3 sequences, about an eighth of them singletons. The input for sequencing was PBMCs, taken before TCRalphabeta/CD19-depleted stem cell transplant. The receptors originated from a girl aged 2-10 years with congenital amegakaryocytic thrombocytopenia, due to receive a stem cell transplant.

The sample holds many counts of this clonotype. V and J are TRBV7-2 and TRBJ2-2; D perhaps matches TRBD2 (5 bases). This CDR3 is built from 13 residues. CDR1 and CDR2 (germline): SGHTA, FQGNSA. The V gene lost 5 bases and the J gene lost 6 bases, with 10 bases spanning the gap. CDR3 DNA sequence: TGTGCCAGCAGCCTGAGCGGTTCCGGGGAGCTGTTTTTT. This encodes CASSLSGSGELFF.

This clonotype was seen many times. The rearrangement joins TRBV6-1 to TRBJ2-7, with 8 bases identical to TRBD2. The germline V gene encodes CDR1 MNHNS and CDR2 SASEGT. V trimming: 6 bases; J trimming: 4 bases; junction bases outside the gene matches: 8. This CDR3 has 14 residues. The CDR3 here is CASSLSGRHYEQYF. The CDR3 DNA reads TGTGCCAGCAGCCTAAGCGGGAGACATTACGAGCAGTACTTC.